The clone carrying this T cell receptor beta chain was detected ten times or more. J was trimmed by 4 bases and V by 2 bases; bases with no gene match: 5. The CDR3 sequence is 14 residues long. CDR1 and CDR2 (germline): SGHDT, YYEEEE. The sample originates from a study of T cells in Graves' hyperthyroidism and ophthalmopathy. Authors of the study amplified TCR beta CDR3 regions from RNA transcripts. HTBI primers were used for first-round RT-PCR of the TCR CDR3. MiXCR, run by TCRdb on the multiplex PCR reads, gives a single entry per CDR3 protein. The sample yields about half a million distinct CDR3 sequences, roughly 24% seen once.

The gene calls are TRBV5-6 and TRBJ1-2, with 7 nucleotides matching TRBD1. The sequenced material came from blood. This receptor was taken from a woman aged 25 to 39 with Graves' ophthalmopathy. The CDR3 sequence is CASSFSDRVYGYTF. Here the CDR3 DNA reads TGTGCCAGCAGCTTCTCCGACAGGGTCTATGGCTACACCTTC.